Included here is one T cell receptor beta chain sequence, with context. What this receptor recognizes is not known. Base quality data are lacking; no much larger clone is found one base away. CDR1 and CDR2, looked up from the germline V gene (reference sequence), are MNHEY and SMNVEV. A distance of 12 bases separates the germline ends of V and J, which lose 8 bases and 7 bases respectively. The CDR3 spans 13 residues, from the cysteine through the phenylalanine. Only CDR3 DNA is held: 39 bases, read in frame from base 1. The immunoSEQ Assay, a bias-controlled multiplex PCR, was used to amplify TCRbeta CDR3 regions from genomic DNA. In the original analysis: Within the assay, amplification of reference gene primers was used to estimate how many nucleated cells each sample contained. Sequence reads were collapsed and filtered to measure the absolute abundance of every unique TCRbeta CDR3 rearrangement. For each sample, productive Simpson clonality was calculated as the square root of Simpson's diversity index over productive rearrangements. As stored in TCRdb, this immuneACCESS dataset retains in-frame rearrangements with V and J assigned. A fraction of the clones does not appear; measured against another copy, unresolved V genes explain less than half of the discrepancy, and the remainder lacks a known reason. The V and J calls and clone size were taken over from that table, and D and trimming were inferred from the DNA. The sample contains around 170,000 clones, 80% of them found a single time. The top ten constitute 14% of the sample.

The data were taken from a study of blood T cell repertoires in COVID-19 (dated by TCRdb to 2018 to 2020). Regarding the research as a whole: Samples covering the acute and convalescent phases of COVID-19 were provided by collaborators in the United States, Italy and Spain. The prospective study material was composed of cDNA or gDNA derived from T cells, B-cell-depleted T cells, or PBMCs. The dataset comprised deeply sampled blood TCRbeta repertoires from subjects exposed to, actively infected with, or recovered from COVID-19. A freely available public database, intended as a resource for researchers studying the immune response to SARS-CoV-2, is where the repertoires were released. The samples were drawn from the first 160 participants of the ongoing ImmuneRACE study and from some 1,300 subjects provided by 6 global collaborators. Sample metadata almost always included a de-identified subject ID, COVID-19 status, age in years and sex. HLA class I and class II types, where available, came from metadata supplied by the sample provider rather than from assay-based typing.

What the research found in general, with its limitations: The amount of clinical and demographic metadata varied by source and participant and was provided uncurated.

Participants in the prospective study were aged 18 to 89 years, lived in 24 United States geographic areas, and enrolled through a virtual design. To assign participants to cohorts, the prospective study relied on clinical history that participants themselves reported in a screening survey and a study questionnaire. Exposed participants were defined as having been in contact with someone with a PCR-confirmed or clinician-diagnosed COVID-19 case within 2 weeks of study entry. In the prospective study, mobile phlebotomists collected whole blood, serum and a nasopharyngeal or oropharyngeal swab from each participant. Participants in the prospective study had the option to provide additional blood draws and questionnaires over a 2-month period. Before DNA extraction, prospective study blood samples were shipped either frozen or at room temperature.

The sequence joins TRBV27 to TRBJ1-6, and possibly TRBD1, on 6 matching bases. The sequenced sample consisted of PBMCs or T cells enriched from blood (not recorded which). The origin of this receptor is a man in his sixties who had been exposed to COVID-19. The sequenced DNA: TGTGCCAGCCGCCCAGGGGCGAATTCACCCCTCCACTTT. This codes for CASRPGANSPLHF.